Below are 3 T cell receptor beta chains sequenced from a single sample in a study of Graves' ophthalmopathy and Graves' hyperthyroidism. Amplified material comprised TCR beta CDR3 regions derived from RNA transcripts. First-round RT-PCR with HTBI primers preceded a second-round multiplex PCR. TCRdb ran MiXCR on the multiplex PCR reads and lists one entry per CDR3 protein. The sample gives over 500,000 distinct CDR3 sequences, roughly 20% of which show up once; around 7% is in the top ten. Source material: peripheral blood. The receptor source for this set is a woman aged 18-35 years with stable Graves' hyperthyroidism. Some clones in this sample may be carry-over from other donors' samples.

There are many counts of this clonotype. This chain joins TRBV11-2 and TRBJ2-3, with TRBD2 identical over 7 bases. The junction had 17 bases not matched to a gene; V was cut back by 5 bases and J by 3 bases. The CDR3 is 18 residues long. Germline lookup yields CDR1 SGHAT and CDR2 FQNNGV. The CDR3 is CASSVVGQAGSGTDTQYF. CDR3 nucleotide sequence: TGTGCCAGCAGCGTAGTAGGCCAAGCGGGATCCGGGACAGATACGCAGTATTTT.

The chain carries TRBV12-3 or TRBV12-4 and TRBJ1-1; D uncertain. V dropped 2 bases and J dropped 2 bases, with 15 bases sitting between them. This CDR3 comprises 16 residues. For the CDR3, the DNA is TGTGCCAGCAGTTTAAGAAGAGGAGGCGGAAACACTGAAGCTTTCTTT. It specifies CASSLRRGGGNTEAFF.

Here the CDR3 reads CSVEVQGTSYEQYF. The CDR3 coding sequence is TGCAGCGTTGAGGTCCAGGGTACCTCCTACGAGCAGTACTTC. The chain couples TRBV29-1 to TRBJ2-7, with D possibly TRBD1 on 5 matching bases. Germline lookup yields CDR1 SQVTM and CDR2 ANQGSEA. The germline V and J ends were trimmed by 3 bases and 0 bases, with 12 bases remaining between them. This CDR3 is built from 14 residues.